This T cell receptor beta chain was identified in a study of T cell repertoires in cytomegalovirus infection. Looking at the study overall: The public TCR beta signatures pointed to both CMV infection and matching HLA type.

On this clonotype itself: No antigen is known for it.

General study results and limits: HLA-C-restricted CMV clonotypes gave the most frequent clonotype in two of eight donors. Accumulated public TCR beta family frequency recognized individuals carrying CMV together with the relevant HLA.

V lost 5 bases, J lost 2 bases, and 5 bases stayed unmatched. Germline V gene data show CDR1 as PRHDT and CDR2 as FYEKMQ (reference sequence). The CDR3 runs 14 residues. TCRdb redid the calling of the reads with MiXCR, one entry per CDR3 protein. The sample consists of 480,000 or so distinct CDR3 sequences, over 9% of them appearing once. Material: PBMCs. The sequence came from a human donor in good health (CMV status not recorded). Some clones in this sample may be carry-over from other donors' samples. The chain combines TRBV13 with TRBJ2-7; 8 bases align to TRBD1. The CDR3 region has the DNA TGTGCCAGCAGCCCCCAGACAGGGGCCTACGAGCAGTACTTC. It specifies CASSPQTGAYEQYF. Complete variable domain (other parts from reference TRBV13 and TRBJ2-7): AAGVIQSPRHLIKEKRETATLKCYPIPRHDTVYWYQQGPGQDPQFLISFYEKMQSDKGSIPDRFSAQQFSDYHSELNMSSLELGDSALYFCASSPQTGAYEQYFGPGTRLTVT.